This T cell receptor beta chain was obtained from a study of PD-1 blockade in classical Hodgkin lymphoma. For this clone: Its antigen remains unknown.

TCRdb keeps only in-frame clones here, not all; method: immunoSEQ multiplex PCR. This table has tens of thousands of clones, roughly nine tenths appearing once. V was shortened by 0 bases and J by 3 bases, with 8 bases between the two germline ends. The CDR3 has 15 residues. The germline V gene has CDR1 MRHNA and CDR2 SNTAGT. Time point noted: cycle 4 day 1 (C4D1), after around six weeks of nivolumab. All patients experienced relapse after autologous stem cell transplantation, and brentuximab vedotin exposure was variable. Broader study findings: Any patient who commenced nivolumab under 1 year after ASCT was excluded. Partial responders and progressors had significantly lower baseline TCR diversity. Repertoire difference causes, possibly disease activity or prior therapy, remain undefined.

V usage is TRBV6-4 and J usage is TRBJ2-2, with D possibly called TRBD1 or TRBD2 (5 bases each). The clonotype was recovered from a human donor with classical Hodgkin lymphoma. The sequencing here drew on peripheral blood mononuclear cells (PBMCs), taken before the fourth cycle of nivolumab. The CDR3 spells CASSDSGVDTGELFF. CDR3 bases: TGTGCCAGCAGTGACTCGGGGGTGGACACCGGGGAGCTGTTTTTT.